These T cell receptor beta chains were read from a single sample in a study of blood T cell repertoires in COVID-19. Libraries were prepared by immunoSEQ multiplex PCR; TCRdb keeps only in-frame clonotypes and omits some of them. The data show some 150,000 clones, 75% to 90% seen once. What was sequenced was peripheral blood. All receptors come from a woman between 40 and 50 years old with acute or convalescent COVID-19. Each CDR3 is given with its conserved first and last residue. The order of the fields is clone size, J gene, D gene, V gene, CDR3 DNA, CDR3 protein. A D gene is named only where the DNA matches it firmly. A row's size may be missing; if present it is once, few, many or a size class.

>-|TRBJ1-5|-|TRBV30
TGTGCCTGGAGTGTAACCGGGGGTTTCAATCAGCCCCAGCATTTT
CAWSVTGGFNQPQHF
>once|TRBJ2-1|-|TRBV14
TGTGCCAGCAGCCTAGGACACCTTTCCTACAATGAGCAGTTCTTC
CASSLGHLSYNEQFF
>-|TRBJ2-2|TRBD1|TRBV9
TGTGCCAGCAGCGGGGGACAGGGGGCGAACACCGGGGAGCTGTTTTTT
CASSGGQGANTGELFF
>-|TRBJ1-3|-|TRBV7-2
TGTGCCAGCAGCTTTTACAGGGACGTAAACACCATATATTTT
CASSFYRDVNTIYF
>once|TRBJ2-3|-|TRBV2
TGTGCCAGCAGTGAAGCTCTGACTCGCGCAGATACGCAGTATTTT
CASSEALTRADTQYF
>-|TRBJ2-2|-|TRBV7-3
TGTGCCAGCAGCCGAGACAGACTAGCCGGGGAGCTGTTTTTT
CASSRDRLAGELFF
>-|TRBJ2-1|TRBD1|TRBV6-1
TGTGCCAGCAGTGAAAGGGACAGGGGGGGTAATGAGCAGTTCTTC
CASSERDRGGNEQFF
>-|TRBJ2-1|-|TRBV7-3
TGTGCCAGCAGCTTAAGGGACACGCACAATGAGCAGTTCTTC
CASSLRDTHNEQFF
>-|TRBJ2-5|TRBD2|TRBV14
TGTGCCAGCAGCCAAGGTACAACTAGCGGCCAAGAGACCCAGTACTTC
CASSQGTTSGQETQYF
>-|TRBJ2-2|TRBD2|TRBV18
TGTGCCAGCTCACCTGGGACTAGCGCCGTCAACACCGGGGAGCTGTTTTTT
CASSPGTSAVNTGELFF
>-|TRBJ1-2|-|TRBV6-5
TGTGCCAGCAGAGGAGGGCTAGATGGCTACACCTTC
CASRGGLDGYTF
>few|TRBJ1-2|-|TRBV20-1
TGCAGTGCTAGTGTCGTTGGGGGCCTCTATGGCTACACCTTC
CSASVVGGLYGYTF
>few|TRBJ2-7|TRBD2|TRBV4-2
TGTGCCAGCAGAGAAGGACTAGCGGGCTATGAGCAGTACTTC
CASREGLAGYEQYF
>-|TRBJ1-4|-|TRBV29-1
TGCAGCGTTGGGTCCAGGAATGAAAAACTGTTTTTT
CSVGSRNEKLFF
>-|TRBJ1-2|-|TRBV3-1/TRBV3-2
TGTGCCAGCAGCCAAAGTCCCCCAGCGGAGGGCTACACCTTC
CASSQSPPAEGYTF
>-|TRBJ2-1|TRBD2|TRBV10-2
TGCGCCATCTCGGGGGCCCGGGGGGGCCGGACCAATGAGCAGTTCTTC
CAISGARGGRTNEQFF
>-|TRBJ2-2|-|TRBV24-1
TGTGCCACCAGGGGCGGGGAGAGGGACACCGGGGAGCTGTTTTTT
CATRGGERDTGELFF
>-|TRBJ2-7|-|TRBV4-2
TGTGCCAGCAGCCAAGTCTCAGGGGAGTCCTACGAGCAGTACTTC
CASSQVSGESYEQYF